A selection of T cell receptor beta chains follows, all from one sample in a study of cytomegalovirus exposure and HLA in healthy donors. Libraries were prepared by immunoSEQ multiplex PCR; TCRdb keeps only in-frame clonotypes and omits some of them. Seen here are 110,000 to 150,000 clones, roughly 10% observed once, and the top ten hold 1.5% to 2%. Material for sequencing was PBMCs. The origin of the receptors is a man aged 50 to 60 in good health and CMV-seronegative. Each CDR3 is given with its conserved first and last residue. The D gene is left open where the match is weak. Clone size is given for some rows only: seen once, a few or many times, or a class if the clone is expanded.

clone size: -; D gene: TRBD1; CDR3 length: 15; J gene: TRBJ1-4; V gene: TRBV6-5; CDR3 DNA: TGTGCCAGCAGTTACTATGGGACAGACGGTGAAAAACTGTTTTTT; CDR3 protein: CASSYYGTDGEKLFF
clone size: -; D gene: TRBD2; CDR3 length: 15; J gene: TRBJ2-1; V gene: TRBV5-1; CDR3 DNA: TGCGCCAGCAGCGAGTCTAGCGGGAGTGTGGATGAGCAGTTCTTC; CDR3 protein: CASSESSGSVDEQFF
clone size: few; D gene: TRBD2; CDR3 length: 20; J gene: TRBJ2-4; V gene: TRBV15; CDR3 DNA: TGTGCCACCAGCGCTTCAAGGAAGGGACTAGCGGGAGTAGGGGGAAACATTCAGTACTTC; CDR3 protein: CATSASRKGLAGVGGNIQYF
clone size: -; D gene: -; CDR3 length: 11; J gene: TRBJ2-7; V gene: TRBV6-5; CDR3 DNA: TGTGCCAGCGGGGACAACTACGAGCAGTACTTC; CDR3 protein: CASGDNYEQYF
clone size: few; D gene: -; CDR3 length: 15; J gene: TRBJ2-5; V gene: TRBV13; CDR3 DNA: TGTGCCAGCAGCTTAGGAATGGGGGGCCAAGAGACCCAGTACTTC; CDR3 protein: CASSLGMGGQETQYF
clone size: -; D gene: -; CDR3 length: 12; J gene: TRBJ1-1; V gene: TRBV28; CDR3 DNA: TGTGCCAGCAGTTTAGCGGCTAGGAAAGCTTTCTTT; CDR3 protein: CASSLAARKAFF
clone size: -; D gene: -; CDR3 length: 14; J gene: TRBJ2-3; V gene: TRBV5-1; CDR3 DNA: TGCGCCAGCAGCCGAGCTTCAGGGGTAGATACGCAGTATTTT; CDR3 protein: CASSRASGVDTQYF
clone size: few; D gene: -; CDR3 length: 14; J gene: TRBJ2-7; V gene: TRBV6-5; CDR3 DNA: TGTGCCAGCACCAAAACCAGGCAAACCTACGAGCAGTACTTC; CDR3 protein: CASTKTRQTYEQYF
clone size: -; D gene: TRBD2; CDR3 length: 22; J gene: TRBJ2-1; V gene: TRBV30; CDR3 DNA: TGTGCCTGGAGTGTTCGTAGGCCCGGACTAGCGGGGGCCATAAGCTCCTACAATGAGCAGTTCTTC; CDR3 protein: CAWSVRRPGLAGAISSYNEQFF
clone size: few; D gene: TRBD1; CDR3 length: 17; J gene: TRBJ1-1; V gene: TRBV5-1; CDR3 DNA: TGCGCCAGCAGCTCAACGGGACAGGGGTCGGGGAACACTGAAGCTTTCTTT; CDR3 protein: CASSSTGQGSGNTEAFF
clone size: -; D gene: TRBD1; CDR3 length: 16; J gene: TRBJ2-3; V gene: TRBV9; CDR3 DNA: TGTGCCAGCAGCTTTTCGACGGGACAGTCCACAGATACGCAGTATTTT; CDR3 protein: CASSFSTGQSTDTQYF
clone size: many; D gene: TRBD2; CDR3 length: 15; J gene: TRBJ2-1; V gene: TRBV19; CDR3 DNA: TGTGCCAGTAGTAACCTAGCGGGGTCTTACAATGAGCAGTTCTTC; CDR3 protein: CASSNLAGSYNEQFF
clone size: -; D gene: TRBD1; CDR3 length: 15; J gene: TRBJ1-1; V gene: TRBV6-6; CDR3 DNA: TGTGCCAGCAGTCACAACAGGGGGGGGTTGACTGAAGCTTTCTTT; CDR3 protein: CASSHNRGGLTEAFF
clone size: -; D gene: -; CDR3 length: 13; J gene: TRBJ1-1; V gene: TRBV29-1; CDR3 DNA: TGCAGCGTGCTCGGGCAGGGCAACACTGAAGCTTTCTTT; CDR3 protein: CSVLGQGNTEAFF
clone size: few; D gene: -; CDR3 length: 16; J gene: TRBJ2-7; V gene: TRBV10-2; CDR3 DNA: TGCGCCAGCAGTGAGAACGGGCGGGGAGGCTCCTACGAGCAGTACTTC; CDR3 protein: CASSENGRGGSYEQYF
clone size: -; D gene: TRBD2; CDR3 length: 15; J gene: TRBJ2-7; V gene: TRBV5-1; CDR3 DNA: TGCGCCAGCAGCTCGGGACTAGCGGGAGCCTACGAGCAGTACTTC; CDR3 protein: CASSSGLAGAYEQYF
clone size: -; D gene: TRBD1; CDR3 length: 13; J gene: TRBJ2-5; V gene: TRBV5-1; CDR3 DNA: TGCGCCAGCGGCAGAACAGGGGAAGAGACCCAGTACTTC; CDR3 protein: CASGRTGEETQYF
clone size: -; D gene: -; CDR3 length: 11; J gene: TRBJ2-7; V gene: TRBV5-6; CDR3 DNA: TGTGCCAGCAGCTTCCAATACGAGCAGTACTTC; CDR3 protein: CASSFQYEQYF
clone size: -; D gene: -; CDR3 length: 12; J gene: TRBJ2-5; V gene: TRBV10-3; CDR3 DNA: TGTGCCACGGAAGGGGCTGGGGAGACCCAGTACTTC; CDR3 protein: CATEGAGETQYF
clone size: few; D gene: -; CDR3 length: 14; J gene: TRBJ1-4; V gene: TRBV2; CDR3 DNA: TGTGCCAGCAGTGGTGGCAGATGGAATGAAAAACTGTTTTTT; CDR3 protein: CASSGGRWNEKLFF
clone size: -; D gene: -; CDR3 length: 17; J gene: TRBJ1-6; V gene: TRBV7-8; CDR3 DNA: TGTGCCAGCAGCCCCCTAAGGGGAAGCTCCTATAATTCACCCCTCCACTTT; CDR3 protein: CASSPLRGSSYNSPLHF
clone size: -; D gene: TRBD1; CDR3 length: 16; J gene: TRBJ1-2; V gene: TRBV15; CDR3 DNA: TGTGCCACCAGCCACCCGGGACAGGGGGTAGGGTATGGCTACACCTTC; CDR3 protein: CATSHPGQGVGYGYTF
clone size: few; D gene: -; CDR3 length: 14; J gene: TRBJ2-2; V gene: TRBV10-3; CDR3 DNA: TGTGCCATCAGTGTGGGGGCGACAACCGGGGAGCTGTTTTTT; CDR3 protein: CAISVGATTGELFF
clone size: -; D gene: TRBD2; CDR3 length: 20; J gene: TRBJ2-1; V gene: TRBV19; CDR3 DNA: TGTGCCAGTAGTAACACCTTGGGACTAGCGGGAGGTACCCCCTACAATGAGCAGTTCTTC; CDR3 protein: CASSNTLGLAGGTPYNEQFF
clone size: -; D gene: TRBD1; CDR3 length: 14; J gene: TRBJ2-3; V gene: TRBV11-2; CDR3 DNA: TGTGCCAGCAGCTCGAGACAGGGGGCTGATACGCAGTATTTT; CDR3 protein: CASSSRQGADTQYF
clone size: -; D gene: -; CDR3 length: 13; J gene: TRBJ1-2; V gene: TRBV7-9; CDR3 DNA: TGTGCCAGAAGCGGAGAGGGAAACTATGGCTACACCTTC; CDR3 protein: CARSGEGNYGYTF
clone size: -; D gene: TRBD1; CDR3 length: 15; J gene: TRBJ2-7; V gene: TRBV19; CDR3 DNA: TGTGCCAGTAGTATGTCCCTGGACAGGGGTTACGAGCAGTACTTC; CDR3 protein: CASSMSLDRGYEQYF
clone size: -; D gene: -; CDR3 length: 13; J gene: TRBJ2-7; V gene: TRBV7-9; CDR3 DNA: TGTGCCAGCAGCTACGGACGGGACTACGAGCAGTACTTC; CDR3 protein: CASSYGRDYEQYF
clone size: -; D gene: -; CDR3 length: 16; J gene: TRBJ2-3; V gene: TRBV18; CDR3 DNA: TGTGCCAGCTCACCAGGATATGAACTAACCACAGATACGCAGTATTTT; CDR3 protein: CASSPGYELTTDTQYF
clone size: few; D gene: TRBD2; CDR3 length: 14; J gene: TRBJ2-5; V gene: TRBV4-2; CDR3 DNA: TGTGCCAGCAGCCAAGGGGTAGCGGGAGAGACCCAGTACTTC; CDR3 protein: CASSQGVAGETQYF
clone size: -; D gene: -; CDR3 length: 14; J gene: TRBJ1-2; V gene: TRBV19; CDR3 DNA: TGTGCCACCCGGGTTGGCATAGCTAACTATGGCTACACCTTC; CDR3 protein: CATRVGIANYGYTF
clone size: few; D gene: -; CDR3 length: 12; J gene: TRBJ1-2; V gene: TRBV5-6; CDR3 DNA: TGTGCCAGCAGCTTGGACAGGGATGGCTACACCTTC; CDR3 protein: CASSLDRDGYTF
clone size: few; D gene: TRBD2; CDR3 length: 16; J gene: TRBJ2-3; V gene: TRBV9; CDR3 DNA: TGTGCCAGCAGCGTAGGAGCGGGGGGGCAATCAGATACGCAGTATTTT; CDR3 protein: CASSVGAGGQSDTQYF
clone size: -; D gene: -; CDR3 length: 15; J gene: TRBJ1-2; V gene: TRBV18; CDR3 DNA: TGTGCCAGCTCACCACCATCCGGCGGAAACTATGGCTACACCTTC; CDR3 protein: CASSPPSGGNYGYTF
clone size: -; D gene: TRBD1; CDR3 length: 14; J gene: TRBJ2-3; V gene: TRBV2; CDR3 DNA: TGTGCCAGCAGGACCGGGACAGGACCAGATACGCAGTATTTT; CDR3 protein: CASRTGTGPDTQYF
clone size: few; D gene: TRBD1; CDR3 length: 17; J gene: TRBJ2-3; V gene: TRBV30; CDR3 DNA: TGTGCCTGGAGCCAACCCCGGGGACAGGGGAGCACAGATACGCAGTATTTT; CDR3 protein: CAWSQPRGQGSTDTQYF
clone size: -; D gene: -; CDR3 length: 17; J gene: TRBJ2-7; V gene: TRBV27; CDR3 DNA: TGTGCCAGCAGATCTCGGAGGGGCGGGGATAGCTCCTACGAGCAGTACTTC; CDR3 protein: CASRSRRGGDSSYEQYF
clone size: few; D gene: -; CDR3 length: 18; J gene: TRBJ1-4; V gene: TRBV5-5; CDR3 DNA: TGTGCCAGCAGCAAGGTCCGGGACACCGAGAGGACTAATGAAAAACTGTTTTTT; CDR3 protein: CASSKVRDTERTNEKLFF
clone size: few; D gene: -; CDR3 length: 11; J gene: TRBJ1-5; V gene: TRBV6-1; CDR3 DNA: TGTGCCAGCAGTGTCGCGCGGCCCCAGCATTTT; CDR3 protein: CASSVARPQHF
clone size: few; D gene: -; CDR3 length: 14; J gene: TRBJ2-2; V gene: TRBV19; CDR3 DNA: TGTGCCAGTAGTATCGTTGCAATTCGGGAGGAGCTGTTTTTT; CDR3 protein: CASSIVAIREELFF
clone size: -; D gene: TRBD2; CDR3 length: 17; J gene: TRBJ2-7; V gene: TRBV10-2; CDR3 DNA: TGCGCCAGCCCTGGGAGGACTAGCGGTCTTAATGAGGACGAGCAGTACTTC; CDR3 protein: CASPGRTSGLNEDEQYF
clone size: few; D gene: TRBD1; CDR3 length: 14; J gene: TRBJ1-1; V gene: TRBV30; CDR3 DNA: TGTGCCTGGAGAACGGGACAGTCGAACACTGAAGCTTTCTTT; CDR3 protein: CAWRTGQSNTEAFF
clone size: few; D gene: TRBD1; CDR3 length: 15; J gene: TRBJ2-7; V gene: TRBV5-1; CDR3 DNA: TGCGCCAGCAGCTTTAGGGGACAGGATCCCTACGAGCAGTACTTC; CDR3 protein: CASSFRGQDPYEQYF
clone size: -; D gene: -; CDR3 length: 13; J gene: TRBJ2-1; V gene: TRBV7-3; CDR3 DNA: TGTGCCAGCAGCTTCACCAACACGGCCGACAAGTTCTTC; CDR3 protein: CASSFTNTADKFF
clone size: -; D gene: TRBD1; CDR3 length: 14; J gene: TRBJ1-1; V gene: TRBV6-1; CDR3 DNA: TGTGCCAGCAGTACCAGGACAGGGTACACTGAAGCTTTCTTT; CDR3 protein: CASSTRTGYTEAFF
clone size: -; D gene: TRBD2; CDR3 length: 16; J gene: TRBJ2-3; V gene: TRBV2; CDR3 DNA: TGTGCCAGCAGTGAGACGACTAGCGGGGGGTTAGATACGCAGTATTTT; CDR3 protein: CASSETTSGGLDTQYF
clone size: -; D gene: TRBD1; CDR3 length: 17; J gene: TRBJ2-7; V gene: TRBV7-2; CDR3 DNA: TGTGCCAGCAGCTTAGGGTGGACAGGGGATCTTAAGTACGAGCAGTACTTC; CDR3 protein: CASSLGWTGDLKYEQYF
clone size: -; D gene: -; CDR3 length: 13; J gene: TRBJ1-4; V gene: TRBV30; CDR3 DNA: TGTGCCTGGAATACTCGGTACAATGAAAAACTGTTTTTT; CDR3 protein: CAWNTRYNEKLFF
clone size: -; D gene: -; CDR3 length: 13; J gene: TRBJ2-7; V gene: TRBV18; CDR3 DNA: TGTGCCAGCTCACCACCCTCAGTCTACGAGCAGTACTTC; CDR3 protein: CASSPPSVYEQYF
clone size: -; D gene: TRBD1; CDR3 length: 15; J gene: TRBJ2-7; V gene: TRBV11-2; CDR3 DNA: TGTGCCAGCAGCTTCACCAGGGGGATCGTTTACGAGCAGTACTTC; CDR3 protein: CASSFTRGIVYEQYF
clone size: -; D gene: TRBD2; CDR3 length: 13; J gene: TRBJ2-7; V gene: TRBV6-5; CDR3 DNA: TGTGCCAGCAGTTCCACTAGCGGCTACGAGCAGTACTTC; CDR3 protein: CASSSTSGYEQYF
clone size: -; D gene: TRBD1; CDR3 length: 16; J gene: TRBJ1-1; V gene: TRBV7-9; CDR3 DNA: TGTGCCAGCAGCTTAAAAGATGGGACAGTTAACACTGAAGCTTTCTTT; CDR3 protein: CASSLKDGTVNTEAFF
clone size: few; D gene: TRBD1; CDR3 length: 14; J gene: TRBJ1-3; V gene: TRBV6-5; CDR3 DNA: TGTGCCACTACAGGGGGTAAAGTTGGAAACACCATATATTTT; CDR3 protein: CATTGGKVGNTIYF
clone size: few; D gene: -; CDR3 length: 16; J gene: TRBJ2-3; V gene: TRBV18; CDR3 DNA: TGTGCCAGCTCACCAAGGGGCGGGGTTTCGGCAGATACGCAGTATTTT; CDR3 protein: CASSPRGGVSADTQYF
clone size: few; D gene: TRBD1; CDR3 length: 16; J gene: TRBJ1-4; V gene: TRBV15; CDR3 DNA: TGTGCCACCAGCAGAGCGGGAGGACAGGGAGGCGAAAAACTGTTTTTT; CDR3 protein: CATSRAGGQGGEKLFF
clone size: -; D gene: -; CDR3 length: 12; J gene: TRBJ2-5; V gene: TRBV6-5; CDR3 DNA: TGTGCCAGCAGTAGCCAGGGTGAGACCCAGTACTTC; CDR3 protein: CASSSQGETQYF
clone size: -; D gene: -; CDR3 length: 14; J gene: TRBJ1-2; V gene: TRBV5-6; CDR3 DNA: TGTGCCAGCAGCTTACGAGGAGGGACCTATGGCTACACCTTC; CDR3 protein: CASSLRGGTYGYTF
clone size: -; D gene: TRBD2; CDR3 length: 16; J gene: TRBJ2-1; V gene: TRBV2; CDR3 DNA: TGTGCCAGCAGTGGCTCGATAGCGGGAGCCTACAATGAGCAGTTCTTC; CDR3 protein: CASSGSIAGAYNEQFF
clone size: -; D gene: -; CDR3 length: 15; J gene: TRBJ2-7; V gene: TRBV30; CDR3 DNA: TGTGCCTGGAGTGCCAAACTCGCGGCATCCTACGAGCAGTACTTC; CDR3 protein: CAWSAKLAASYEQYF